This T cell receptor beta chain was profiled in a study of blood T cell repertoires in COVID-19. Study at large: Sites in the United States, Italy and Spain provided acute and convalescent COVID-19 samples. PBMCs, B-cell-depleted T cells, or T cells were the source of the cDNA or gDNA that made up the material.

Authors' data handling: The assay estimated nucleated cells by amplifying reference gene primers. Sequencing was performed with immunoSEQ multiplex PCR; in TCRdb, only in-frame clones are kept and a portion is missing. That table gives V, J and clone size, and the DNA gave D and trimming. The data hold around 700,000 clones, with around 90% observed a single time. With regard to this clone: Other DNA sequences within the sample encode an identical CDR3.

The sequenced sample consisted of peripheral blood. The receptor was isolated from a woman aged 18-35 years with acute or convalescent COVID-19.

The chain's CDR3 is CASSYLDTQYF. CDR3 in DNA: TGTGCCAGCAGTTACCTAGATACGCAGTATTTT. The chain is built from TRBV6-2 or TRBV6-3 and TRBJ2-3; no clear D. Germline V lookup: CDR1 MNHEY, CDR2 SVGEGT. CDR3 length equals 11 residues. V lost 2 bases, J lost 5 bases, and 2 bases lay in between.